This TCR beta chain stems from a study of graft-versus-host responses after intestinal transplantation (dated by TCRdb to 2020 to 2023). General notes on the study: Recipients received multivisceral, liver-intestinal, or isolated intestinal transplants. The cohort enrolled 20 to 30 intestinal transplant recipients including one retransplant, and a few patients lacking pretransplant specimens were excluded. Graft-versus-host and host-versus-graft alloreactive T cell clones were tracked in the graft, circulation and bone marrow after intestinal transplantation using bulk TCR-beta CDR3 sequencing. To identify alloreactive clones, pre-transplant mixed lymphocyte reaction products were sequenced and compared with unstimulated pre-transplant donor and recipient T cells. Instead of going to the commercial service, samples from three later patients were sequenced in-house on an Illumina MiSeq and processed with MiXCR. Donor T cell macrochimerism was defined as a peak of at least 4% donor T cells among recipient peripheral blood mononuclear cells. All recipients received anti-thymocyte globulin induction followed by maintenance tacrolimus and steroids for about three years.

Per the publication, the time point label means: cells obtained before transplantation from donor or recipient. CD3+CD4+ and CD3+CD8+ populations were FACS-sorted from unstimulated pre-transplant donor and recipient cells taken from spleen or lymph nodes. Ends trimmed: V by 5 bases, J by 5 bases; bases unmatched to a gene: 19. Taken from the germline V gene, the CDR1 and CDR2 loops are SGHDN and FVKESK. Including the terminal cysteine and phenylalanine, the CDR3 comprises 18 residues. The entry retains the CDR3 DNA only, 54 bases that are in frame from base 1. Results and caveats for the whole study, not just this receptor: The conclusions were limited by the relatively low number and heterogeneity of the intestinal transplant patients. GvH clones turned up in recipient bone marrow, with some appearing earlier in ileal mucosa or blood, a pattern consistent with an intestinal mucosal origin. Early after transplant, peak levels of circulating GvH clones were found to be associated with declines in HvG clones. Patients with donor T cell macrochimerism had high GvH to HvG T cell clonal ratios in their allografts.

Receptors were amplified or captured by the immunoSEQ multiplex PCR assay. For most patients, genomic DNA was isolated using the Qiagen DNeasy Blood and Tissue Kit and was shipped frozen to Adaptive Biotechnologies for TCR sequencing. For most patients, genomic DNA was subjected to high-throughput TCR-beta CDR3 sequencing by Adaptive Biotechnologies. The authors' pipeline ran thus. Adaptive's ImmunoSEQ software supplied the TCR sequencing data for 15 to 20 patients, while MiXCR and VDJtools were used to process a few other patients. CD4 versus CD8 sorting errors were corrected by removing sequences found in both subsets at a frequency ratio below 5:1. CDR3 nucleotide sequences shared between donor and recipient were removed because their origin could not be assigned. At least 2-fold expansion over unstimulated cells and a minimum CFSE-low frequency of 0.002% (template counts) or 0.001% (read counts) were required for clones to be classified as alloreactive. Clones detected in sequenced pre-transplant spleen, lymph node, or MLR CFSE-low populations of the donor or recipient were defined as mappable. Cumulative frequency of alloreactive clones was calculated as a percentage of all sequences weighted by copy number. TCRdb mirrors the immuneACCESS table, restricted to in-frame sequences. Some clones are absent from its copies; in checked studies, under half trace to an unresolved V gene, and the reason for the others is unknown. Clone size and the V and J calls come from that table; the DNA yielded D and trimming. Recorded for this sample are roughly 100,000 clones; over 85% of them occurred a single time. The ten most abundant clones make up less than 1.5% of the sample.

This clone came up once. The antigen it binds to is not known. Per-nucleotide qualities are absent, and no much larger clonotype sits a single base away. The rearranged chain carries TRBV14 and TRBJ2-5; 8 central nucleotides agree with TRBD2. This TCR derives from a human donor who received an intestinal transplant. Here the sequenced sample was unstimulated CD8+ T cells sorted from spleen or lymph node cells, taken before intestinal transplant. The nucleotide sequence is given as TGTGCCAGCAGCTCAGAGGTGGACGGGGGGGGTAGTATGGAGACCCAGTACTTC. This sequence encodes CASSSEVDGGGSMETQYF.